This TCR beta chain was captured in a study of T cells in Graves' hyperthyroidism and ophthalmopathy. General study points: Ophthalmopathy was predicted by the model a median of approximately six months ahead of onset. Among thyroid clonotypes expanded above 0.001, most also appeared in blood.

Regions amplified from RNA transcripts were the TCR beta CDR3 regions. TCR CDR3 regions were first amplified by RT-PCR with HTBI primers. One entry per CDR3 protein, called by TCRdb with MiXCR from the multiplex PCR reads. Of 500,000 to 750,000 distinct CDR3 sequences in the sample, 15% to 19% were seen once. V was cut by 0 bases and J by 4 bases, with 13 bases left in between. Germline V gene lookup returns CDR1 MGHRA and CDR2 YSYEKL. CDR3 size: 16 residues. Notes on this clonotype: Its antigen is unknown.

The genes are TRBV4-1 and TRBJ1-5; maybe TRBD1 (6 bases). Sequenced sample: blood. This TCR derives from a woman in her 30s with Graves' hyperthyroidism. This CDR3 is CASSQDHGGWNQPQHF. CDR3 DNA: TGCGCCAGCAGCCAAGATCATGGGGGCTGGAATCAGCCCCAGCATTTT.